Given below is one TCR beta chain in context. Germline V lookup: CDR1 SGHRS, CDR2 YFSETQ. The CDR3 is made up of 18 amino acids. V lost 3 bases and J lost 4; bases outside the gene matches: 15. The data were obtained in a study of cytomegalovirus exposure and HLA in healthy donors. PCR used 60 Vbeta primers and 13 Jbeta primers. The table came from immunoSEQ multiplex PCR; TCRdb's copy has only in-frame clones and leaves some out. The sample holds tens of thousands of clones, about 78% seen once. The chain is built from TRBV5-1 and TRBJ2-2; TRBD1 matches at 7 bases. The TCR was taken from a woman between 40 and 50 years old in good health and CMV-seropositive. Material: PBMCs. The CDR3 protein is CASSSATGTTTTTGELFF. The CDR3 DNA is TGCGCCAGCAGCTCGGCGACAGGGACAACGACGACCACCGGGGAGCTGTTTTTT.